This entry lists 12 T cell receptor beta chains sequenced from one sample in a study of blood T cell repertoires in COVID-19. TCRdb's table, derived via immunoSEQ multiplex PCR, lists solely in-frame clones and lacks some. This repertoire shows 250,000 to 300,000 clones, about nine tenths found once; its top ten account for 2% to 2.5%. The sample consisted of peripheral blood. The receptors were sampled from a man aged 50-59 years with acute or convalescent COVID-19.

The rearrangement uses TRBV6-6 and TRBJ1-2, with D perhaps matching TRBD1 (6 bases). V was cut by 2 bases and J by 6 bases, with 16 bases left in between. Germline V gives CDR1 MNHNY, CDR2 SVGAGI (reference sequence). This CDR3 contains 15 residues. CDR3 DNA sequence: TGTGCCAGCAGTTACCCCCAGGGGTACGGGAATGGCTACACCTTC. Amino acid sequence: CASSYPQGYGNGYTF.

The chain links TRBV5-4 to TRBJ1-4, with 7 bases identical to TRBD1. Germline assignment: CDR1 SGHNT and CDR2 YYREEE (reference sequence). The V segment lost 1 base and the J segment 4 bases; nucleotides outside the gene matches: 1. The CDR3 covers 14 residues. The CDR3 DNA is TGTGCCAGCAGCTTGTGGGACAGTAATGAAAAACTGTTTTTT. The encoded protein is CASSLWDSNEKLFF.

The chain carries TRBV2 and TRBJ1-5; D gene uncertain. CDR1 SNHLY and CDR2 FYNNEI come from the germline V gene. The V gene lost 6 bases and the J gene lost 6 bases, with 9 bases spanning the gap. The CDR3 loop spans 12 amino acids. The CDR3 here is CASRGEGQPQHF. DNA of the CDR3: TGTGCCAGCAGGGGCGAGGGTCAGCCCCAGCATTTT. Supplemented by reference TRBV2 and TRBJ1-5, the full variable domain reads EPEVTQTPSHQVTQMGQEVILRCVPISNHLYFYWYRQILGQKVEFLVSFYNNEISEKSEIFDDQFSVERPDGSNFTLKIRSTKLEDSAMYFCASRGEGQPQHFGDGTRLSIL.

This CDR3 reads CASSRGTGIRSENSPLHF. CDR3 DNA: TGTGCCAGTAGTAGGGGGACAGGGATTCGCTCTGAGAATTCACCCCTCCACTTT. The chain has TRBV19 and TRBJ1-6, with 9 bases lining up with TRBD1. The J segment lost 7 bases and the V segment lost 4 bases, leaving 14 bases of the junction unmatched. CDR3 size: 18 residues. Germline values: CDR1 LNHDA, CDR2 SQIVND (reference sequence).

The J gene is TRBJ2-4, the V gene TRBV7-2; 12 bases line up with TRBD2. The CDR3 extends over 17 amino acids. CDR1 and CDR2 (germline): SGHTA, FQGNSA. V was clipped by 0 bases and J by 9 bases; unmatched bases: 9. The CDR3 bases are TGTGCCAGCAGCTTAGCGCTAGCGGGGGGGAAAGGGAGCATTCAGTACTTC. Amino acids: CASSLALAGGKGSIQYF.

V usage is TRBV19 and J usage is TRBJ1-2; D uncertain. Germline V gives CDR1 LNHDA, CDR2 SQIVND (reference sequence). CDR3 size: 13 residues. V lost 7 bases and J 8 bases, leaving 17 bases between the germline ends. The CDR3: CASTTIPGIGYTF. CDR3 in DNA: TGTGCCAGTACCACGATCCCGGGGATCGGCTACACCTTC.

The rearrangement links TRBV7-2 to TRBJ1-2; 7 nucleotides line up with TRBD1. The germline V gene encodes CDR1 SGHTA and CDR2 FQGNSA. Trimming removed 1 base from V and 5 bases from J; junction bases left unmatched: 7. The CDR3 has 15 amino acids. The CDR3: CASSLEGQRNYGYTF. The CDR3 region has the DNA TGTGCCAGCAGCTTAGAGGGACAGCGAAATTATGGCTACACCTTC.

The chain joins TRBV30 to TRBJ1-2; D remains unclear. Germline V gene sequence: CDR1 GTSNPN, CDR2 SVGIG (reference sequence). The CDR3 sequence is 13 residues long. Between the trimmed V and J ends, which lost 4 bases and 5 bases, there was a span of 14 bases. CDR3 bases: TGTGCCTGGATAAGGTCAGGTTTATATGGCTACACCTTC. Translation gives CAWIRSGLYGYTF.

V and J are TRBV10-2 and TRBJ2-3; 12 positions agree with TRBD2. CDR1 is WSHSY, CDR2 SAAADI, per germline. The V gene end was trimmed by 2 bases and the J gene end by 7 bases; junction bases not matched to a gene: 4. This CDR3 contains 15 residues. CDR3 sequence (DNA): TGCGCCAGCAGTGAGCGGACTAGCGGGGAACATACGCAGTATTTT. Residues: CASSERTSGEHTQYF.

This clone came up once. This sequence joins TRBV7-9 and TRBJ2-1; possibly TRBD1 for D (6 bases). V was shortened by 0 bases and J by 9 bases, with 15 bases between the two germline ends. Germline values: CDR1 SEHNR, CDR2 FQNEAQ (reference sequence). This CDR3 is built from 15 residues. CDR3 in amino acids: CASSLAGHSSSEQFF. The DNA of the CDR3 is TGTGCCAGCAGCTTAGCGGGACACTCCTCAAGTGAGCAGTTCTTC.

This sequence joins TRBV7-8 and TRBJ1-1, with D possibly matching TRBD1 (6 bases). V was clipped by 3 bases and J by 2 bases, with 13 bases between them. The CDR3 is 15 residues long. The germline CDR1 and CDR2 sequences are SGHVS and FQNEAQ. The CDR3 region is CASSFSGQSNTEAFF. CDR3 bases: TGTGCCAGCAGCTTCTCTGGACAGAGTAACACTGAAGCTTTCTTT.

The rearrangement joins TRBV27 to TRBJ1-4, with D maybe TRBD1 (6 bases). Trimming stripped 6 bases from V and 8 bases from J, with 19 bases between. The CDR3 is made up of 15 amino acids. CDR1 and CDR2 (germline): MNHEY, SMNVEV (reference sequence). The CDR3 DNA follows: TGTGCCAGCAGGCGGGGGGGGCGTATATACGAAAAACTGTTTTTT. Protein sequence: CASRRGGRIYEKLFF.